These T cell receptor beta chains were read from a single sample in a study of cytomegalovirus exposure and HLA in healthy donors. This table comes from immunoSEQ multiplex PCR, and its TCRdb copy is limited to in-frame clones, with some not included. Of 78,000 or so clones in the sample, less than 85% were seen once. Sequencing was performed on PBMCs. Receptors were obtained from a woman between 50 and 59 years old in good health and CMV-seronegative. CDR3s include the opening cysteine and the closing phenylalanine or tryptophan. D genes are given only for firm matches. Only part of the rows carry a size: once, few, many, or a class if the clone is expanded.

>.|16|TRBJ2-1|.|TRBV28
TGTGCCAGCAGTTTACTCTCCCCAGGGAACTACAATGAGCAGTTCTTC
CASSLLSPGNYNEQFF
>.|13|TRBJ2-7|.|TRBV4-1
TGCGCCAGCAGCCACGAACTCAAATACGAGCAGTACTTC
CASSHELKYEQYF
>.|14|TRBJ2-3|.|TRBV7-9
TGTGCCAGCAGCTTAGCGGCCGAGGGTGATACGCAGTATTTT
CASSLAAEGDTQYF
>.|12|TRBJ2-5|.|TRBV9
TGTGCCAGCAGCGCAAATCAAGAGACCCAGTACTTC
CASSANQETQYF
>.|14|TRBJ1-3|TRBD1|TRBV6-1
TGTGCCAGCAGTGAAACAGGGGCAGGAAACACCATATATTTT
CASSETGAGNTIYF
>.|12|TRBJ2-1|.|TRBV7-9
TGTGCCAGCAGCCTCCTGGGAGATGAGCAGTTCTTC
CASSLLGDEQFF
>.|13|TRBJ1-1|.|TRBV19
TGTGCCAGTAGTATCGGGAGGAGCACTGAAGCTTTCTTT
CASSIGRSTEAFF
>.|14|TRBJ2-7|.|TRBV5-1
TGCGCCAGCAGCTTGTTCCAGGGGACCTACGAGCAGTACTTC
CASSLFQGTYEQYF
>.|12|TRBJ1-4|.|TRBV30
TGTGCCTGGAGTGTAAGCCGGGAAAAACTGTTTTTT
CAWSVSREKLFF
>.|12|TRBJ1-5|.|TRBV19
TGTGCCAGTAGTATCCGGGATCAGCCCCAGCATTTT
CASSIRDQPQHF
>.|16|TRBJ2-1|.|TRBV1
TGCACCAGCAGCCAAGGTCCAGCGGGAGATGAGAATGAGCAGTTCTTC
CTSSQGPAGDENEQFF
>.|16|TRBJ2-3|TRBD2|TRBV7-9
TGTGCCAGCAGCCCAAGGACTAGCGGGAGCACAGATACGCAGTATTTT
CASSPRTSGSTDTQYF
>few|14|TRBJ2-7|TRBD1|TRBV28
TGTGCCAGCAGTTGGGACAGATCACTCTACGAGCAGTACTTC
CASSWDRSLYEQYF
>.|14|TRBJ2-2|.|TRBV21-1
TGTGCCAGCAAATATCGAAGCGGGCCCGGGGAGCTGTTTTTT
CASKYRSGPGELFF
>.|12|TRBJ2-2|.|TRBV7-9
TGTGCCAGCAGCGTATTAACCGGGGAGCTGTTTTTT
CASSVLTGELFF
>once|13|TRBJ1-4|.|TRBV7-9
TGTGCCAGCAGCCCAGCGATCGGTGAAAAACTGTTTTTT
CASSPAIGEKLFF
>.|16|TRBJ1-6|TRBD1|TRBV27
TGTGCCAGCAGCCTATCAGGACAGGGGAGGGATTCACCCCTCCACTTT
CASSLSGQGRDSPLHF
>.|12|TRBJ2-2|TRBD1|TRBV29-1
TGCAGCGTGGGACAGCCCACCGGGGAGCTGTTTTTT
CSVGQPTGELFF
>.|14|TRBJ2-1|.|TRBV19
TGTGCCAGCACGGAGCGCCTATCCTACAATGAGCAGTTCTTC
CASTERLSYNEQFF
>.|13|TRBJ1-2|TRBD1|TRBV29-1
TGCTGCGGCGGGACAGGGCTCGACTATGGCTACACCTTC
CCGGTGLDYGYTF
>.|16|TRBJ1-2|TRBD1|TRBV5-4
TGTGCCAGCAGCTCCTTGGACAGGGGAAATTTCTATGGCTACACCTTC
CASSSLDRGNFYGYTF
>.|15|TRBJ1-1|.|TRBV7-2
TGTGCCAGCAGCTTAGAACTCGAGGGAGTCACTGAAGCTTTCTTT
CASSLELEGVTEAFF